The entry below describes one TCR beta chain. Its matching antigen is unknown. The sample is drawn from a study of T cell responses to AZD1222 COVID-19 vaccine. Study information: Second-dose schedules of about 4 or about 12 weeks were combined. Findings and caveats of the study: Repertoire sampling was restricted to post-peak T cell response timepoints.

Data came from immunoSEQ multiplex PCR; TCRdb stores just in-frame clones and leaves some out. The sample includes 150,000 or so clones, more than 85% of them seen just once. This sequence was found in an adult in good health. This sample comprised peripheral blood, obtained on day 0 of AZD1222 vaccination.

CDR3 region: CASRGSGNEKLFF. CDR3 in DNA: TGTGCCAGTAGGGGTTCCGGTAATGAAAAACTGTTTTTT. The rearrangement joins TRBV19 to TRBJ1-4; D unresolved. In germline, CDR1 is LNHDA, CDR2 SQIVND (reference sequence). V was shortened by 6 bases and J by 4 bases, with 9 bases between the two germline ends. The CDR3 contains 13 residues.